This passage covers 21 T cell receptor beta chains from one sample sequenced in a study of cytomegalovirus exposure and HLA in healthy donors. 13 Jbeta primers and 60 Vbeta primers were used for the PCR. Libraries were prepared by immunoSEQ multiplex PCR; TCRdb keeps only in-frame clonotypes and omits some of them. Among 150,000 to 200,000 clones listed, 80% were seen once. Material for sequencing was PBMCs. The receptors were sampled from a woman aged 35 to 49 in good health and CMV-seronegative.

This chain links TRBV7-2 with TRBJ1-2, with D possibly being TRBD1 (5 bases). Germline V gives CDR1 SGHTA, CDR2 FQGNSA. The CDR3 consists of 12 residues. Trimming cost V 2 bases and J 6 bases, with 7 bases left between them. For the CDR3, the DNA is TGTGCCAGCAGCTTACAGGGCCATGGCTACACCTTC. Encoded protein: CASSLQGHGYTF. The full variable domain, with the rest looked up from reference TRBV7-2 and TRBJ1-2, is GAGVSQSPSNKVTEKGKDVELRCDPISGHTALYWYRQSLGQGLEFLIYFQGNSAPDKSGLPSDRFSAERTGGSVSTLTIQRTQQEDSAVYLCASSLQGHGYTFGSGTRLTVV.

V usage is TRBV5-1 and J usage is TRBJ2-7; possibly TRBD1 for D (6 bases). Trimming removed 0 bases from V and 2 bases from J, with 12 bases in between. The germline gives CDR1 SGHRS, CDR2 YFSETQ. The CDR3 contains 15 residues. In nucleotides, the CDR3 is TGCGCCAGCAGCTTGGATGGGACACCTGCCTACGAGCAGTACTTC. Amino acid sequence: CASSLDGTPAYEQYF.

This clone was seen more than once but under ten times. This chain uses TRBV4-1 with TRBJ2-1; 10 nucleotides agree with TRBD2. After removal of 0 bases from V and 0 bases from J, the junction contained 8 bases not matched to a gene. CDR3 length: 19 residues. Germline CDR1 reads MGHRA; CDR2 reads YSYEKL. In nucleotides, the CDR3 is TGCGCCAGCAGCCAAGATCCTCCTAGCGGGGGAAGCTCCTACAATGAGCAGTTCTTC. Its translation: CASSQDPPSGGSSYNEQFF.

The chain combines TRBV6-6 with TRBJ1-3; TRBD1 is a possible D gene (5 bases). The germline V and J ends were trimmed by 7 bases and 4 bases, with 8 bases remaining between them. The CDR3 length is 12 residues. The germline CDR1 and CDR2 sequences are MNHNY and SVGAGI (reference sequence). The CDR3 spells CASNGQGNTIYF. The CDR3 DNA follows: TGTGCCAGCAACGGACAAGGAAACACCATATATTTT.

The rearrangement links TRBV7-2 to TRBJ2-7; no definite D call. Germline V gene lookup returns CDR1 SGHTA and CDR2 FQGNSA. The V end was cut by 1 base, the J end by 3 bases, with 13 bases between. The CDR3 sequence is 15 residues long. As DNA, the CDR3 is TGTGCCAGCAGCTTAGGACCGAACGGCAACTACGAGCAGTACGTC. Translation gives CASSLGPNGNYEQYV.

This clone was detected a few times. The J gene is TRBJ2-7, the V gene TRBV2; D call uncertain. Trimming stripped 5 bases from V and 0 bases from J, with 8 bases between. CDR3 length: 13 residues. Germline CDR1 SNHLY, CDR2 FYNNEI. CDR3 nucleotide sequence: TGTGCCAGCAGTACCAGGCGCTCCTACGAGCAGTACGTC. Encoded protein: CASSTRRSYEQYV.

In this sample, this clone turned up once. This chain links TRBV11-3 with TRBJ2-1; 7 nucleotides line up with TRBD1. J gave up 5 bases and V 5 bases, and 9 bases lay outside the gene matches. The CDR3 consists of 15 residues. CDR1 and CDR2 from the germline V gene are SGHNT and YENEEA. DNA for the CDR3: TGTGCCAGCAGCCGCCTACAGGGGCGGGACAATGAGCAGTTCTTC. This gives the protein CASSRLQGRDNEQFF.

This sequence joins TRBV5-1 and TRBJ2-6, with TRBD1 as a possible D gene (6 bases). The CDR3 covers 14 residues. Trimming left V 7 bases short and J 0 bases short, with 8 bases between. The germline V gene encodes CDR1 SGHRS and CDR2 YFSETQ. For the CDR3, the DNA is TGCGCCAGCGGACAGAGCTCTGGGGCCAACGTCCTGACTTTC. It is translated as CASGQSSGANVLTF.

The chain has TRBV14 and TRBJ2-1, with a tentative D call TRBD2 (5 bases). Deletions cut 1 base from V and 9 bases from J, with 13 bases between. CDR1 and CDR2 from the germline V gene are SGHDN and FVKESK. This CDR3 is 14 amino acids long. CDR3 region: CASSQGRSRGEQFF. The CDR3, as DNA: TGTGCCAGCAGCCAAGGGAGGTCAAGAGGTGAGCAGTTCTTC.

This clone was seen only a few times. The gene calls are TRBV19 and TRBJ2-2, with D tentatively TRBD1 (5 bases). CDR3 length equals 13 residues. Germline V gives CDR1 LNHDA, CDR2 SQIVND (reference sequence). V lost 9 bases and J 5 bases, leaving 13 bases between the germline ends. CDR3 nucleotides: TGTGCCAGCATTTCCAAGGGGACCGGGGAGCTGTTTTTT. The encoded protein is CASISKGTGELFF.

The chain recombines TRBV5-4 with TRBJ2-7, with 7 bases lining up with TRBD2. Germline values: CDR1 SGHNT, CDR2 YYREEE (reference sequence). This CDR3 is 14 amino acids long. J was trimmed by 2 bases and V by 3 bases; bases with no gene match: 5. Here the CDR3 DNA reads TGTGCCAGCAGCTCCCATGGGGGGGCCTACGAGCAGTACTTC. Protein sequence: CASSSHGGAYEQYF.

This chain's CDR3 is CASSLQGGSIDTQYF. CDR3 nucleotides: TGTGCCAGCAGCTTACAGGGCGGGAGTATAGATACGCAGTATTTT. This chain links TRBV7-3 with TRBJ2-3; 7 bases line up with TRBD2. This CDR3 has 15 residues. V was clipped by 2 bases and J by 5 bases; unmatched bases: 7. The germline gives CDR1 SGHTA, CDR2 FQGTGA.

V is TRBV29-1 and J is TRBJ1-1, with 8 bases that match TRBD1. The CDR3 runs 13 residues. V shed 1 base and J 4 bases; nucleotides not matched to a gene: 2. Looked up from germline, CDR1 is SQVTM and CDR2 is ANQGSEA. The CDR3 nucleotides are TGCAGCGTTGAAGCAGACAGGGGCACTGAAGCTTTCTTT. Translation gives CSVEADRGTEAFF.

This clone was recorded only once. This chain uses TRBV19 with TRBJ2-1; 7 bases map to TRBD1. The CDR3 spans 17 residues. Trimming took 7 bases from V and 0 from J; bases not matched to a gene: 12. CDR1 and CDR2 from the germline V gene are LNHDA and SQIVND (reference sequence). CDR3 sequence (DNA): TGTGCCAGTATAGGGGGCGGGCCCTCTAGCTCCTACAATGAGCAGTTCTTC. Amino acid sequence: CASIGGGPSSSYNEQFF. The complete variable domain, with remaining parts taken from reference TRBV19 and TRBJ2-1, reads DGGITQSPKYLFRKEGQNVTLSCEQNLNHDAMYWYRQDPGQGLRLIYYSQIVNDFQKGDIAEGYSVSREKKESFPLTVTSAQKNPTAFYLCASIGGGPSSSYNEQFFGPGTRLTVL.

V and J are TRBV7-9 and TRBJ2-1; TRBD1 agrees at 10 bases. Per germline, CDR1 SEHNR and CDR2 FQNEAQ (reference sequence). V dropped 5 bases and J dropped 8; count of bases not matched to a gene: 12. The CDR3 loop spans 16 amino acids. CDR3 sequence (DNA): TGTGCCAGCAGCGTAACCCTAACTGGACAGGGGGATGAGCAGTTCTTC. Protein sequence: CASSVTLTGQGDEQFF.

The rearrangement joins TRBV30 to TRBJ1-1, with D perhaps matching TRBD1 (5 bases). Germline V gene lookup returns CDR1 GTSNPN and CDR2 SVGIG (reference sequence). This CDR3 spans 13 amino acids. The V and J ends lost 0 bases and 8 bases respectively, with 13 bases between them. DNA for the CDR3: TGTGCCTGGAGTGTACGCGGGGCAGGGGAAGCTTTCTTT. It is translated as CAWSVRGAGEAFF.

This clone has a single count. V gene TRBV14 combines with J gene TRBJ2-5; D ambiguous. CDR1 and CDR2 from the germline V gene are SGHDN and FVKESK. V dropped 4 bases and J dropped 4 bases, with 13 bases sitting between them. The CDR3 runs to 14 residues. The CDR3 region is CASSPIGPSETQYF. The DNA for the CDR3 is TGTGCCAGCAGCCCAATTGGGCCCTCAGAGACCCAGTACTTC. The variable domain in full, with the rest retrieved from reference TRBV14 and TRBJ2-5, is EAGVTQFPSHSVIEKGQTVTLRCDPISGHDNLYWYRRVMGKEIKFLLHFVKESKQDESGMPNNRFLAERTGGTYSTLKVQPAELEDSGVYFCASSPIGPSETQYFGPGTRLLVL.

This clone was seen a single time. The chain employs TRBV6-5 and TRBJ1-2; 8 bases line up with TRBD1. Trimming took 4 bases from V and 2 from J; bases not matched to a gene: 3. The CDR3 contains 14 residues. CDR1 is MNHEY and CDR2 is SVGAGI in the germline V gene. The CDR3 here is CASSSPGGNYGYTF. CDR3 DNA: TGTGCCAGCAGTTCCCCAGGGGGCAACTATGGCTACACCTTC.

This sequence joins TRBV4-1 and TRBJ2-3, with D perhaps matching TRBD2 (6 bases). The CDR3 has 14 residues. Germline V CDR1 and CDR2: MGHRA, YSYEKL. V was clipped by 0 bases and J by 4 bases, with 8 bases between them. The CDR3 DNA follows: TGCGCCAGCAGCCAAGACGGGAGATCAGATACGCAGTATTTT. It translates to CASSQDGRSDTQYF.

The chain joins TRBV4-1 to TRBJ2-3, with D uncertain. The CDR3 length is 13 residues. Trimming left V 3 bases short and J 1 base short, with 5 bases between. Germline V gene data show CDR1 as MGHRA and CDR2 as YSYEKL. CDR3 in DNA: TGCGCCAGCAGCCACCCCGGCACAGATACGCAGTATTTT. Its protein product is CASSHPGTDTQYF.

The J gene is TRBJ1-4, the V gene TRBV9; possible D gene TRBD1, 5 bases. The CDR3 spans 15 residues. V dropped 4 bases and J dropped 6 bases, with 16 bases sitting between them. Germline loops: CDR1 SGDLS, CDR2 YYNGEE. Here the CDR3 reads CASSSRVGVDEKLFF. CDR3 DNA: TGTGCCAGCAGCTCCAGGGTAGGAGTAGATGAAAAACTGTTTTTT.